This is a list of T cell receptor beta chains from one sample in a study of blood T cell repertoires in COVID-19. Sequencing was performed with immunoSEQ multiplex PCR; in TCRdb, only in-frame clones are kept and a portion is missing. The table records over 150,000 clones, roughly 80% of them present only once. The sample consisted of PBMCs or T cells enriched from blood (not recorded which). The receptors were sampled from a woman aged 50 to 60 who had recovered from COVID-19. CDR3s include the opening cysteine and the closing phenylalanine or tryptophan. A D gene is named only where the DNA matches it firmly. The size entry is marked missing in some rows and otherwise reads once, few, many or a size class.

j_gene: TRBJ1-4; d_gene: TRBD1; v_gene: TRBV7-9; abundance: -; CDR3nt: TGTGCCAGCAGCCCAGGGACAGCCCCTTGGGGTTCGACTAATGAAAAACTGTTTTTT; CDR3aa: CASSPGTAPWGSTNEKLFF
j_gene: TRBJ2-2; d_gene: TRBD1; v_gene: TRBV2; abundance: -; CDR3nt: TGTGCCAGCAGTGGACAGGGGGTGCCGAACACCGGGGAGCTGTTTTTT; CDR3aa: CASSGQGVPNTGELFF
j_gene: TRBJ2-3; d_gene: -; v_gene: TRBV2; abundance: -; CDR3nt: TGTGCCAGCAGCGAGCGGCTTTTAACGCAGTATTTT; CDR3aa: CASSERLLTQYF
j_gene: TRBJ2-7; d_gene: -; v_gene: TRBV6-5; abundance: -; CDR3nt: TGTGCCACCGGGCAGGGGCCGAACGAGCAGTACTTC; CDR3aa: CATGQGPNEQYF
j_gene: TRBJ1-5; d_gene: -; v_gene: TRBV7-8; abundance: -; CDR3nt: TGTGCCAGCAGCGCCTCTGGAGGGAAAGGGAATCAGCCCCAGCATTTT; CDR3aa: CASSASGGKGNQPQHF
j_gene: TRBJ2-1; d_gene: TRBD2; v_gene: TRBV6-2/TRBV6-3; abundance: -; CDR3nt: TGTGCCAGCAGTACGAACCACCCGACTAGCGGGAGTACCGATGAGCAGTTCTTC; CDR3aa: CASSTNHPTSGSTDEQFF
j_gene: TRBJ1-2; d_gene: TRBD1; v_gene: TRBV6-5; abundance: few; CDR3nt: TGTGCCAGCAGTTACTCGGGGACAGCTAACTATGGCTACACCTTC; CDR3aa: CASSYSGTANYGYTF
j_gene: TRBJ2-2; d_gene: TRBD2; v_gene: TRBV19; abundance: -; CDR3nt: TGTGCCAGTAGTATACGATCTAGCGGGGTAACCGGGGAGCTGTTTTTT; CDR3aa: CASSIRSSGVTGELFF
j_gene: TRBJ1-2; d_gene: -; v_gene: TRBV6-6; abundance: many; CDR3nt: TGTGCCAGCAGTCCATCCACTGCAGTGGGGGCCCCTCTCCGTGGCTACACCTTC; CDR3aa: CASSPSTAVGAPLRGYTF
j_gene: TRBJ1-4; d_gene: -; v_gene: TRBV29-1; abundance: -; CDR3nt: TGCAGCGTTGAAGGAGGGACTAATGAAAAACTGTTTTTT; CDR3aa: CSVEGGTNEKLFF
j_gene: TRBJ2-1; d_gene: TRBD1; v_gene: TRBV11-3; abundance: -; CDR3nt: TGTGCCAGCAGCTCTACGAGGGGGCCCAGTGAGCAGTTCTTC; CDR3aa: CASSSTRGPSEQFF
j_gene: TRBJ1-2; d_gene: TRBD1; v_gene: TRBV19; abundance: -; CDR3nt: TGTGCCAGTAGCCAGTCCAAAGGGACAGTTGGCTATGGCTACACCTTC; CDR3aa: CASSQSKGTVGYGYTF
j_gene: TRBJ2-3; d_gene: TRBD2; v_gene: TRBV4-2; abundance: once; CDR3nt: TGTGCCAGCAGCCATGCTGCTAGCGGGAGGGCAGATACGCAGTATTTT; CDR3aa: CASSHAASGRADTQYF
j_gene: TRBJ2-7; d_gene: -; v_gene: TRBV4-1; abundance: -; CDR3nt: TGCGCCAGCAGCCAAGAAGAAAGAGACTACGAGCAGTACTTC; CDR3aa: CASSQEERDYEQYF